This T cell receptor beta chain is from a study of shared clonotypes between healthy human individuals. The study's findings and limits: Memory subsets generally showed lower estimated richness than naive subsets.

In the case of this clone: Its antigen is not identified. The sample carries other DNA sequences with the same CDR3.

Deep was the level used in running the assay. It was around 190 ng DNA, about 30,000 T cell genomes, that sorted-subset replicate PCRs used. This table comes from immunoSEQ multiplex PCR, and its TCRdb copy is limited to in-frame clones, with some not included. The top ten hold around 0.4% of the sample, which has approximately 2,300,000 clones, 85% to 95% seen once. Germline values: CDR1 SEHNR, CDR2 FQNEAQ (reference sequence). The length of the CDR3 is 14 residues. Deletions cut 5 bases from V and 0 bases from J, with 9 bases between. Recent acute infections and vaccinations were absent in the healthy HIV-negative adult donors.

The origin of this receptor is a man younger than 35 in good health. Some clones in this sample may be carry-over from other donors' samples. The sample was naive CD4+ T cells from PBMCs. Subset: CD45RA+ positively selected. The genes are TRBV7-9 and TRBJ2-3, with TRBD2 as a possible D gene (6 bases). The CDR3 DNA is TGTGCCAGCAGCCCGGGACTGAGCACAGATACGCAGTATTTT. Protein product: CASSPGLSTDTQYF.